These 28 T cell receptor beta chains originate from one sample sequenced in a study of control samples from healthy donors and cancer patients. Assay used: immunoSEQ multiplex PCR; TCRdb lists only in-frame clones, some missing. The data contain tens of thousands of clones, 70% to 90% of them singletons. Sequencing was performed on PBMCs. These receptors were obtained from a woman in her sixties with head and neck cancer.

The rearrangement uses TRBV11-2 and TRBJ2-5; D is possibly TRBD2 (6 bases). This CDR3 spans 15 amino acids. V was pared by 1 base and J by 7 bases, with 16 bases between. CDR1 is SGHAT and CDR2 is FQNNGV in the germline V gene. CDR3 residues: CASSLAGGVVGTQYF. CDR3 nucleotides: TGTGCCAGCAGCTTAGCAGGAGGGGTCGTAGGGACCCAGTACTTC.

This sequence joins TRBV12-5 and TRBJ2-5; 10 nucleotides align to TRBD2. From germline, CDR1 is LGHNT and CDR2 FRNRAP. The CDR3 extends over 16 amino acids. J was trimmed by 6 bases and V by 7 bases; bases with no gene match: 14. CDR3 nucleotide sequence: TGTGCTAGTGCCCTAATAGCGGGAGGAAACCGTCAGACCCAGTACTTC. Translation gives CASALIAGGNRQTQYF.

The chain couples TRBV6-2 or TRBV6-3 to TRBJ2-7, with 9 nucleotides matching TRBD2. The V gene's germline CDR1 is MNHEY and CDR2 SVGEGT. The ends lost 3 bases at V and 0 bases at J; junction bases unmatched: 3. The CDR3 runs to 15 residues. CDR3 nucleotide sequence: TGTGCCAGCAGTTATGATAGCGGGAGCTCCTACGAGCAGTACTTC. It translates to CASSYDSGSSYEQYF.

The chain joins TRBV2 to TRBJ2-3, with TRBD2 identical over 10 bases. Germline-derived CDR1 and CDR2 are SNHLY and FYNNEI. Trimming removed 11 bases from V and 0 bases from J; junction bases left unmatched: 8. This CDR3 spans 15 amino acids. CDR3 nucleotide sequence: TGTGCCTCCAGGGAGACTAGCGGGAGCACAGATACGCAGTATTTT. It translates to CASRETSGSTDTQYF.

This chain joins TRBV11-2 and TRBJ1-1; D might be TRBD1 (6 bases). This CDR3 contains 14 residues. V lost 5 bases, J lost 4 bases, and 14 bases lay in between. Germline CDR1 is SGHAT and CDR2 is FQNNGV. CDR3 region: CASSNPGGPTEAFF. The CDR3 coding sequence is TGTGCCAGCAGCAATCCTGGGGGGCCCACTGAAGCTTTCTTT.

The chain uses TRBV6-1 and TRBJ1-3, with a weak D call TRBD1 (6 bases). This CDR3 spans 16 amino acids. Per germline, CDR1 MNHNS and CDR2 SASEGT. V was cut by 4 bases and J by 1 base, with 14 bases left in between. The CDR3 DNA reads TGTGCCAGCAGTGCGCATGGGGGCACATCTGGAAACACCATATATTTT. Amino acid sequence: CASSAHGGTSGNTIYF.

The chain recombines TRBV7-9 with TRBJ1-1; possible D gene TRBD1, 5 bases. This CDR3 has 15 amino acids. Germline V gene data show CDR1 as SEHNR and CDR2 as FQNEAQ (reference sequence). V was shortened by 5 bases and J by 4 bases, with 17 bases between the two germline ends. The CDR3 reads CASSATFGAGTEAFF. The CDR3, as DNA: TGTGCCAGCAGCGCGACGTTTGGGGCGGGCACTGAAGCTTTCTTT. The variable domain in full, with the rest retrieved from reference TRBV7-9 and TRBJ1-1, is DTGVSQNPRHKITKRGQNVTFRCDPISEHNRLYWYRQTLGQGPEFLTYFQNEAQLEKSRLLSDRFSAERPKGSFSTLEIQRTEQGDSAMYLCASSATFGAGTEAFFGQGTRLTVV.

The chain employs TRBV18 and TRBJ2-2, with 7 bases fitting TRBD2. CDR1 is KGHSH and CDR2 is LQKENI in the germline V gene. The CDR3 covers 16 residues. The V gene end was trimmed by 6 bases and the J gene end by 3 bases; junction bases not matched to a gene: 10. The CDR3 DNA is TGTGCCAGCTCCTCACTAGCGCTCATATACACCGGGGAGCTGTTTTTT. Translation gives CASSSLALIYTGELFF. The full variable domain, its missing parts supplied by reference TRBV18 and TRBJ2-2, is NAGVMQNPRHLVRRRGQEARLRCSPMKGHSHVYWYRQLPEEGLKFMVYLQKENIIDESGMPKERFSAEFPKEGPSILRIQQVVRGDSAAYFCASSSLALIYTGELFFGEGSRLTVL.

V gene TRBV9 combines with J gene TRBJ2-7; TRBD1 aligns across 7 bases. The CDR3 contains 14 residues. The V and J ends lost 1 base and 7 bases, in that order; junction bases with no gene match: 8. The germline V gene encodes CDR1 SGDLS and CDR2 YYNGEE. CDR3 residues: CASSVSGQQEEQYF. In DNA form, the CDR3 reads TGTGCCAGCAGCGTATCGGGACAGCAGGAGGAGCAGTACTTC.

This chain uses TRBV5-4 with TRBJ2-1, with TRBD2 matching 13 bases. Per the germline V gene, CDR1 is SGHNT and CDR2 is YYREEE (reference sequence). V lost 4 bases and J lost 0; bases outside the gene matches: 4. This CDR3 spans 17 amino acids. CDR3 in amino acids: CASSRGLAGSSYNEQFF. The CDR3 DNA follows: TGTGCCAGCAGCCGGGGACTAGCGGGGAGCTCCTACAATGAGCAGTTCTTC.

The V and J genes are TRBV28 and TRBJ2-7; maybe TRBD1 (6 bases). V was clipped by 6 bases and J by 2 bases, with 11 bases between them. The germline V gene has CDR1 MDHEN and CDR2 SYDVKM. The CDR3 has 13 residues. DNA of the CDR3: TGTGCCAGCAGGCCGACAGGTACCTACGAGCAGTACTTC. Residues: CASRPTGTYEQYF.

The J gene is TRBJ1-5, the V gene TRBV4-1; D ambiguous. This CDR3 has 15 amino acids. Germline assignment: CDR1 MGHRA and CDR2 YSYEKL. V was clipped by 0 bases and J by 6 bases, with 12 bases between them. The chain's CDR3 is CASSQDDLAGQPQHF. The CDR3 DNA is TGCGCCAGCAGCCAAGATGATTTAGCGGGTCAGCCCCAGCATTTT.

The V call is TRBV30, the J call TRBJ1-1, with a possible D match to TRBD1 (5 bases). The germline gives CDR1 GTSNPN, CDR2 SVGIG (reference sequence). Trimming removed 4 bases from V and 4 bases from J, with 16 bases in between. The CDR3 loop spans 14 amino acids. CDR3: CAWNRRSRGTEAFF. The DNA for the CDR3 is TGTGCCTGGAACCGTCGGTCAAGGGGCACTGAAGCTTTCTTT.

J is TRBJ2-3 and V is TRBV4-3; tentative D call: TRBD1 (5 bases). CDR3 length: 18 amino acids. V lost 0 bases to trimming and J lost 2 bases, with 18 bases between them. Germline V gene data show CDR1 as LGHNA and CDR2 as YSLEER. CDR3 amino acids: CASSQDPRGVRNTDTQYF. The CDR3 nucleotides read TGCGCCAGCAGCCAAGATCCTAGGGGCGTCCGAAACACAGATACGCAGTATTTT.

This chain's CDR3 is CASSFRVQARSTDTQYF. DNA for the CDR3: TGTGCCAGCAGCTTCCGAGTTCAAGCGAGAAGCACAGATACGCAGTATTTT. The chain uses TRBV7-9 and TRBJ2-3; D is unresolved. The CDR3 contains 17 residues. From germline, CDR1 is SEHNR and CDR2 FQNEAQ (reference sequence). Trimming took off 3 bases at V and 0 bases at J, with 16 bases between the two ends.

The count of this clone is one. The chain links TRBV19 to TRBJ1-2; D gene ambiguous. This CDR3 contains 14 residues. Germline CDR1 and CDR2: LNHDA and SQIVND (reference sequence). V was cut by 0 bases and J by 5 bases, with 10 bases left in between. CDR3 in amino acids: CASSIDLRPYGYTF. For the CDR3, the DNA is TGTGCCAGTAGTATAGACTTGCGGCCATATGGCTACACCTTC.

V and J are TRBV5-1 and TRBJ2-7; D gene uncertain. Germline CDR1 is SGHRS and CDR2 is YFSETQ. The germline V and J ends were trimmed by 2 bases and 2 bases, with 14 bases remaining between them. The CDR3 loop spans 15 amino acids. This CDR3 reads CASSFSVQPAYEQYF. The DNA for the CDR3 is TGCGCCAGCAGCTTCTCGGTCCAGCCGGCCTACGAGCAGTACTTC.

CDR3 bases: TGTGCCACCAGTGATCCGGGGGAGAGATCCGGACAGAGCCAAGAGACCCAGTACTTC. Its translation is CATSDPGERSGQSQETQYF. The chain carries TRBV24-1 and TRBJ2-5, with D perhaps given as TRBD1 or TRBD2 (6 bases each). Germline V gene lookup returns CDR1 KGHDR and CDR2 SFDVKD. CDR3 length equals 19 residues. Between the trimmed V and J ends, which lost 3 bases and 1 base, there was a span of 23 bases.

CDR3 residues: CASSRTSGFQETQYF. The CDR3, as DNA: TGCGCCAGCAGTAGGACTAGCGGGTTTCAAGAGACCCAGTACTTC. The rearrangement joins TRBV5-1 to TRBJ2-5, with 11 nucleotides matching TRBD2. V shed 5 bases and J 2 bases; nucleotides not matched to a gene: 5. This CDR3 region has 15 residues. CDR1 and CDR2 (germline): SGHRS, YFSETQ.

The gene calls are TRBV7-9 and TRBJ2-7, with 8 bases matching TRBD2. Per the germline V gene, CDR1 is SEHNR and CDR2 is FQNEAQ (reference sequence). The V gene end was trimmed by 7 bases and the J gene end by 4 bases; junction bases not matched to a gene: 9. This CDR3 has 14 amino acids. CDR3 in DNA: TGTGCCAGCACGGTCGGGGGGGGCTGGTACGAGCAGTACTTC. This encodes CASTVGGGWYEQYF.

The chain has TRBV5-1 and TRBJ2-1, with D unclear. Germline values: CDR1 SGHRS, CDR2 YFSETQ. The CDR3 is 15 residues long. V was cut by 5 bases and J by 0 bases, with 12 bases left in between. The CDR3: CASREAPSSYNEQFF. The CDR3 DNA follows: TGCGCCAGCAGAGAAGCGCCCAGCTCCTACAATGAGCAGTTCTTC.

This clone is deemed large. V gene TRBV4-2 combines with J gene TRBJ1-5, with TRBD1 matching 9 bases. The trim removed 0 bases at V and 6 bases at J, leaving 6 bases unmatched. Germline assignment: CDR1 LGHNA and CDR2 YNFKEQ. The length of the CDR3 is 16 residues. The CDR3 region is CASSQEGGQGAQPQHF. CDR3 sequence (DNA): TGTGCCAGCAGCCAAGAGGGGGGACAGGGTGCTCAGCCCCAGCATTTT.

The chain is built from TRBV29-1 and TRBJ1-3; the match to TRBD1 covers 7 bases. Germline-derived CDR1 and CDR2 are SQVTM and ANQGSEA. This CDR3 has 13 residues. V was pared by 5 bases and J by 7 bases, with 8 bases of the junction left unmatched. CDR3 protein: CSVRTGGRNTIYF. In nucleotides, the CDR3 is TGCAGCGTTCGGACAGGAGGGAGGAACACCATATATTTT.

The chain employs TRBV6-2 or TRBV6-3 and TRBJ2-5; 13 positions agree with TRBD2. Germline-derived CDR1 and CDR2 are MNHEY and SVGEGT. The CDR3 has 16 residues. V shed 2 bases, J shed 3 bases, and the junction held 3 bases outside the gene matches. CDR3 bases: TGTGCCAGCAGTTACGACGGACTAGCGGGAGAAGAGACCCAGTACTTC. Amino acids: CASSYDGLAGEETQYF.

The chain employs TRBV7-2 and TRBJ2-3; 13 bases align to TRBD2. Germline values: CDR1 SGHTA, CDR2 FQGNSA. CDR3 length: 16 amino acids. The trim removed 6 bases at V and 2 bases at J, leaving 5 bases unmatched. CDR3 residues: CASRQLAGGPTDTQYF. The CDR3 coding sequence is TGTGCCAGCAGACAACTAGCGGGAGGGCCCACAGATACGCAGTATTTT.

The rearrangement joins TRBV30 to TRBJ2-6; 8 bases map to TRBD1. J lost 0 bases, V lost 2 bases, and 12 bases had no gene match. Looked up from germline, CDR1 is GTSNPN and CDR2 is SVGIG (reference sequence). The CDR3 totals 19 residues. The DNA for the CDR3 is TGTGCCTGGAGTCCAAGGTATGGGACAGGAAACTCTGGGGCCAACGTCCTGACTTTC. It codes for CAWSPRYGTGNSGANVLTF.

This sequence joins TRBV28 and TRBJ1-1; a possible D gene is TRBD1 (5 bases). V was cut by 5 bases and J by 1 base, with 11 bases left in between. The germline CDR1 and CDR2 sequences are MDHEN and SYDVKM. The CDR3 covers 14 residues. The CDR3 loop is CASSPPGENTEAFF. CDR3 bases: TGTGCCAGCAGTCCCCCGGGGGAGAACACTGAAGCTTTCTTT.

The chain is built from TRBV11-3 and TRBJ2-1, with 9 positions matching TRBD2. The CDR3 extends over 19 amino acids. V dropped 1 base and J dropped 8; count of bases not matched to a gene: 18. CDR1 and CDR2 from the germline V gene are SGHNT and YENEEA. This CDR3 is CASSLGSFGVAGEKDEQFF. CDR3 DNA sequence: TGTGCCAGCAGCTTAGGCTCCTTTGGGGTAGCGGGAGAAAAGGATGAGCAGTTCTTC.